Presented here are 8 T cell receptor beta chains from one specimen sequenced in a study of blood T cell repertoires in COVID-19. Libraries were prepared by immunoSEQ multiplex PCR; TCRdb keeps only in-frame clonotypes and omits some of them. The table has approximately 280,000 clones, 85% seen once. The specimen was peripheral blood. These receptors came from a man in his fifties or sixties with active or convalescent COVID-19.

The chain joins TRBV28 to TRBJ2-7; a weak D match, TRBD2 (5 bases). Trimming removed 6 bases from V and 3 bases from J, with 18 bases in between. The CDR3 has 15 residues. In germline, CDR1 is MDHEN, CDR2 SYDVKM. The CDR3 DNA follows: TGTGCCAGCAGCCCCCCGGGAAGTCCCCTCTACGAGCAGTACTTC. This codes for CASSPPGSPLYEQYF.

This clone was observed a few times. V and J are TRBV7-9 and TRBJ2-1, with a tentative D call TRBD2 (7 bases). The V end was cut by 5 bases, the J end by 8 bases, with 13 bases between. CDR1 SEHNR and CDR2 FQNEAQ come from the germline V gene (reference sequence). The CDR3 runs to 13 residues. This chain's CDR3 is CASSLPGGHEQFF. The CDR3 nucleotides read TGTGCCAGCAGCCTCCCCGGGGGGCATGAGCAGTTCTTC.

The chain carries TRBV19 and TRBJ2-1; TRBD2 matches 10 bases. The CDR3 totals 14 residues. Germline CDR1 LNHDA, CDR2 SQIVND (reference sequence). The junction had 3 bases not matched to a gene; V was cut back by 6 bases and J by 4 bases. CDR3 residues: CASRLAGPYNEQFF. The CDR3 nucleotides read TGTGCCAGTAGACTAGCGGGGCCATACAATGAGCAGTTCTTC.

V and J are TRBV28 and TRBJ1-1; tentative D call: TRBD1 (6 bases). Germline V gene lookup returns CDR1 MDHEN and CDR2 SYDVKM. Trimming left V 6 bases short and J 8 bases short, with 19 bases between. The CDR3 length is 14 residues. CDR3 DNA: TGTGCCAGCAGCCCCCATAGCGGGGGCCAAGAAGCTTTCTTT. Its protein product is CASSPHSGGQEAFF.

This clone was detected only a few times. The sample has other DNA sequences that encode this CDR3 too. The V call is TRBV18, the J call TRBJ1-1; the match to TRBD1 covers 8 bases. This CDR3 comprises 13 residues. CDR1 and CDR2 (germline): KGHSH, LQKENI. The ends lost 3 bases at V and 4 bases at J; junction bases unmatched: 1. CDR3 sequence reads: CASSPTGGTEAFF. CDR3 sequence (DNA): TGTGCCAGCTCACCTACAGGGGGCACTGAAGCTTTCTTT.

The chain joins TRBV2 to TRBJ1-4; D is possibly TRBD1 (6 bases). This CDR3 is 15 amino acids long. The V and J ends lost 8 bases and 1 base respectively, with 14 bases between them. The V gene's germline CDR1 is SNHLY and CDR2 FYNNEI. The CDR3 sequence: CASELTGITNEKLFF. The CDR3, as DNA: TGTGCCAGCGAGCTCACAGGGATAACTAATGAAAAACTGTTTTTT.

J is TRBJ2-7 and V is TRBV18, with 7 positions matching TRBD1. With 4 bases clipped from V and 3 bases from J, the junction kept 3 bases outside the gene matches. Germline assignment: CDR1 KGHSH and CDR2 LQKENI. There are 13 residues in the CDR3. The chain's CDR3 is CASSRRDSYEQYF. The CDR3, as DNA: TGTGCCAGCTCACGCCGGGACAGCTACGAGCAGTACTTC.

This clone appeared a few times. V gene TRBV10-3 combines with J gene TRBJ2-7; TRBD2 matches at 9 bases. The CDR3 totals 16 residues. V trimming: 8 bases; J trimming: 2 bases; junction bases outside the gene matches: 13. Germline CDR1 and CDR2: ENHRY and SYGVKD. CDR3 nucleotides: TGTGCCATCGCTACCCCCCGCGGGAGGGCCCCCTACGAGCAGTACTTC. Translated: CAIATPRGRAPYEQYF.